This T cell receptor (beta chain) emerged from a study of beta chain features in type 1 diabetes. The study, taken as a whole, reports: It was among patients, rather than healthy donors, that naive, central memory and Treg TCRB repertoires appeared more similar.

For this clone: Its antigen is currently unknown.

Expressed TCRB transcripts were sequenced because the entire RNA isolate underwent reverse transcription. This table comes from immunoSEQ multiplex PCR, and its TCRdb copy is limited to in-frame clones, with some not included. The sample has about 240,000 clones; 27% are singletons. This CDR3 has 14 amino acids. The germline V gene has CDR1 SSHAT and CDR2 FNYEAQ (reference sequence). V lost 5 bases to trimming and J lost 7 bases, with 15 bases between them. The source is a man aged 30-40 years in good health. This rearrangement joins TRBV7-7 to TRBJ2-1; D gene unclear. The sequenced sample consisted of central memory CD4+ T cells from blood. The CDR3 DNA sequence: TGTGCCAGCAGCGCATACCCCCAGGAAAATGAGCAGTTCTTC. Protein product: CASSAYPQENEQFF.